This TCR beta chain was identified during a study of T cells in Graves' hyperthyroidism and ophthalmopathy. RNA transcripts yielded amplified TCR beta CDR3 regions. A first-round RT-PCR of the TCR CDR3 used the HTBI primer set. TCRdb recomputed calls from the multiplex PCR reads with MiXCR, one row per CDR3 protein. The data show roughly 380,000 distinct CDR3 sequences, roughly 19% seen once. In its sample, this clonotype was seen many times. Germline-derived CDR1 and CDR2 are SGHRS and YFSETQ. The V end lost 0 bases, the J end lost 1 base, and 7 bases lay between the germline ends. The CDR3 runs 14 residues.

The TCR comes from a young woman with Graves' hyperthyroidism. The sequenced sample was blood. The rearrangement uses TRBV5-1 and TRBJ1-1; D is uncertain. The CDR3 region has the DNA TGCGCCAGCAGCTTGGAAAATACGAACACTGAAGCTTTCTTT. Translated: CASSLENTNTEAFF.